The 27 T cell receptor beta chains presented below share a single source sample, sequenced in a study of blood T cell repertoires in COVID-19. Clones were sequenced by immunoSEQ multiplex PCR, and TCRdb holds only the in-frame ones, with some missing. The sample records 310,000 or so clones, roughly 90% being singletons. The sample was peripheral blood. The origin of the receptors is a woman aged 50 to 65 with active or convalescent COVID-19.

This clone has a single count. V gene TRBV27 combines with J gene TRBJ2-7; TRBD1 matches 8 bases. The junction had 8 bases not matched to a gene; V was cut back by 6 bases and J by 4 bases. CDR1 is MNHEY, CDR2 SMNVEV, per germline (reference sequence). This CDR3 has 14 residues. The CDR3 region is CASSPTGAKYEQYF. In DNA, the CDR3 is TGTGCCAGCAGCCCGACAGGGGCGAAATACGAGCAGTACTTC.

The V and J genes are TRBV5-1 and TRBJ1-5; the match to TRBD1 covers 7 bases. The ends lost 0 bases at V and 2 bases at J; junction bases unmatched: 2. Germline CDR1 and CDR2: SGHRS and YFSETQ. The CDR3 is 15 amino acids. The CDR3 DNA sequence: TGCGCCAGCAGCTTGGCTGGACAGGGCAATCAGCCCCAGCATTTT. It translates to CASSLAGQGNQPQHF.

This rearrangement joins TRBV29-1 to TRBJ1-1; D unresolved. In germline, CDR1 is SQVTM, CDR2 ANQGSEA. V lost 4 bases to trimming and J lost 1 base, with 10 bases between them. This CDR3 has 13 amino acids. For the CDR3, the DNA is TGCAGCGTTGTGCAGGAACGGAACACTGAAGCTTTCTTT. It specifies CSVVQERNTEAFF.

The V call is TRBV25-1, the J call TRBJ1-5, with a possible D match to TRBD1 (5 bases). CDR1 is MGHDK, CDR2 SYGVNS, per germline. V gave up 7 bases and J gave up 4 bases, with 23 bases separating them. The CDR3 spans 17 residues. This CDR3 is CASNSLAGTHSNQPQHF. CDR3 coding DNA: TGTGCCAGCAACTCCCTCGCTGGGACTCACTCTAATCAGCCCCAGCATTTT.

The V call is TRBV3-1 (or the pseudogene TRBV3-2), the J call TRBJ2-3, with D uncertain. V was pared by 1 base and J by 5 bases, with 10 bases between. The CDR3 has 14 residues. The germline CDR1 and CDR2 sequences are LGHDT and YNNKEL (reference sequence). CDR3 sequence reads: CASSQVPPRDTQYF. The CDR3 nucleotides are TGTGCCAGCAGCCAAGTCCCCCCCAGAGATACGCAGTATTTT.

V gene TRBV6-5 combines with J gene TRBJ2-1; D is perhaps TRBD2 (5 bases). Germline CDR1 is MNHEY and CDR2 is SVGAGI. The CDR3 sequence is 14 residues long. With 5 bases removed from V and 7 bases from J, the gap between germline ends came to 15 bases. The CDR3 DNA sequence: TGTGCCAGCAGTCGAGAGGGCGCGCTGAATGAGCAGTTCTTC. This sequence encodes CASSREGALNEQFF.

V is TRBV4-2 and J is TRBJ1-2; a possible D gene is TRBD1 (5 bases). Germline CDR1 and CDR2: LGHNA and YNFKEQ. This CDR3 is built from 17 residues. Trimming removed 0 bases from V and 4 bases from J, with 18 bases in between. CDR3 nucleotides: TGTGCCAGCAGCCAAGATCTCCAGCAGGGTCTCTTCTATGGCTACACCTTC. Translation: CASSQDLQQGLFYGYTF.

V and J are TRBV14 and TRBJ2-4; 9 positions match TRBD1. Germline V gene sequence: CDR1 SGHDN, CDR2 FVKESK. The CDR3 has 15 residues. After removal of 1 base from V and 7 bases from J, the junction contained 5 bases not matched to a gene. This chain's CDR3 is CASSQVFGQGNIQYF. CDR3 DNA: TGTGCCAGCAGCCAAGTTTTTGGACAGGGGAACATTCAGTACTTC.

This chain joins TRBV27 and TRBJ2-5, with TRBD1 identical over 10 bases. Trimming at V came to 2 bases and at J to 7 bases, leaving 4 bases not matched to a gene. CDR3 length: 14 amino acids. CDR1 is MNHEY and CDR2 is SMNVEV in the germline V gene (reference sequence). CDR3: CASSLPGQGRTQYF. CDR3 bases: TGTGCCAGCAGTTTACCGGGACAGGGGAGGACCCAGTACTTC.

The rearrangement links TRBV5-1 to TRBJ2-3; 15 bases map to TRBD2. The germline CDR1 and CDR2 sequences are SGHRS and YFSETQ. The CDR3 sequence is 15 residues long. V gave up 2 bases and J gave up 6 bases; unmatched junction bases: 1. CDR3 residues: CASSFGTSGRDTQYF. In DNA, the CDR3 is TGCGCCAGCAGCTTCGGGACTAGCGGGAGGGATACGCAGTATTTT.

V gene TRBV30 combines with J gene TRBJ2-5; D might be TRBD1 (6 bases). Germline V gene data show CDR1 as GTSNPN and CDR2 as SVGIG (reference sequence). V was pared by 2 bases and J by 9 bases, with 16 bases between. The CDR3 is 13 amino acids. CDR3 bases: TGTGCCTGGAGTCCCGCAGGGCCAGGGGCCCAGTACTTC. This sequence encodes CAWSPAGPGAQYF.

The V call is TRBV18, the J call TRBJ1-2, with D uncertain. The V gene lost 3 bases and the J gene lost 4 bases, with 9 bases spanning the gap. Germline V gives CDR1 KGHSH, CDR2 LQKENI. The CDR3 is 13 amino acids. CDR3 protein: CASSPDWSYGYTF. CDR3 coding DNA: TGTGCCAGCTCACCTGACTGGAGCTATGGCTACACCTTC.

This chain joins TRBV4-2 and TRBJ2-5; 11 nucleotides match TRBD2. J gave up 4 bases and V 4 bases, and 8 bases lay outside the gene matches. CDR1 and CDR2 (germline): LGHNA, YNFKEQ. The CDR3 spans 16 residues. The CDR3 protein is CASSPRLAGGVETQYF. DNA of the CDR3: TGTGCCAGCAGCCCTCGCCTAGCGGGAGGTGTAGAGACCCAGTACTTC.

The chain uses TRBV2 and TRBJ1-4; TRBD1 matches 7 bases. V gave up 1 base and J gave up 9 bases; unmatched junction bases: 14. The length of the CDR3 is 17 residues. From germline, CDR1 is SNHLY and CDR2 FYNNEI. This chain's CDR3 is CASSEEDRLSRMKKLFF. CDR3 bases: TGTGCCAGCAGTGAAGAGGACAGGCTATCCCGAATGAAAAAACTGTTTTTT.

Remarks on this clone: Other DNA sequences of this sample code for an identical CDR3. The V gene is TRBV4-1, the J gene TRBJ2-7; D is undetermined. Germline assignment: CDR1 MGHRA and CDR2 YSYEKL. The CDR3 loop spans 12 amino acids. Trimming shortened V by 0 bases and J by 5 bases, and 5 bases separated the two germline ends. The CDR3 protein is CASSQDGHEQYF. For the CDR3, the DNA is TGCGCCAGCAGCCAAGATGGCCACGAGCAGTACTTC.

The V call is TRBV9, the J call TRBJ2-1; maybe TRBD1 (5 bases). V was clipped by 0 bases and J by 3 bases, with 10 bases between them. CDR3 length: 15 residues. Looked up from germline, CDR1 is SGDLS and CDR2 is YYNGEE. The CDR3 nucleotides read TGTGCCAGCAGCGTAGGTCAGGGTTACTACAATGAGCAGTTCTTC. Translation: CASSVGQGYYNEQFF.

The CDR3 loop is CASSLRSEDSYEQYF. In DNA form, the CDR3 reads TGCGCCAGCAGCTTGAGGTCAGAGGATTCCTACGAGCAGTACTTC. The gene calls are TRBV5-1 and TRBJ2-7, with D unclear. V lost 1 base and J lost 1, with 12 bases in between. Germline V gene lookup returns CDR1 SGHRS and CDR2 YFSETQ. CDR3 length: 15 amino acids.

This clone was recorded a few times. The chain uses TRBV7-2 and TRBJ2-2, with 8 positions matching TRBD2. The CDR3 is 16 residues long. Germline CDR1 SGHTA, CDR2 FQGNSA. The V and J ends lost 1 base and 7 bases, in that order; junction bases with no gene match: 8. The CDR3 coding sequence is TGTGCCAGCAGCTTAGTCGGGGGGGTCCCGGACGGGGAGCTGTTTTTT. This encodes CASSLVGGVPDGELFF.

The chain recombines TRBV21-1 with TRBJ2-6; the DNA was not compared with TRBD1, the D call given in the table. TRBV21-1 represents a pseudogene. The CDR3 length is 21 residues. This CDR3 reads CASSLKVGTGQSDSGANVLTF. The DNA for the CDR3 is TGTGCCAGCAGCCTAAAAGTGGGCACAGGCCAGAGCGACTCTGGGGCCAACGTCCTGACTTTC.

The rearrangement joins TRBV7-9 to TRBJ1-1, with D tentatively TRBD1 (6 bases). V lost 5 bases and J lost 7, with 11 bases in between. CDR1 and CDR2 from the germline V gene are SEHNR and FQNEAQ (reference sequence). This CDR3 has 12 residues. This CDR3 reads CASSRDRSEAFF. DNA for the CDR3: TGTGCCAGCAGCCGAGACAGGAGTGAAGCTTTCTTT.

CDR3 DNA sequence: TGTGCCAGCTCACCACGGGGAGAACTAGCCAAAAACATTCAGTACTTC. Translation: CASSPRGELAKNIQYF. The V and J genes are TRBV18 and TRBJ2-4; D is possibly TRBD2 (5 bases). CDR1 and CDR2 (germline): KGHSH, LQKENI. This CDR3 comprises 16 residues. V was clipped by 1 base and J by 0 bases, with 10 bases between them.

The chain recombines TRBV6-2 or TRBV6-3 with TRBJ1-2, with TRBD1 matching 10 bases. CDR3 length equals 15 residues. With 3 bases clipped from V and 5 bases from J, the junction kept 6 bases outside the gene matches. Germline V lookup: CDR1 MNHEY, CDR2 SVGEGT. CDR3 region: CASSYGQGEFYGYTF. In DNA, the CDR3 is TGTGCCAGCAGTTATGGACAGGGGGAGTTTTATGGCTACACCTTC.

This chain connects TRBV27 to TRBJ1-1; 7 bases are shared with TRBD1. Germline V CDR1 and CDR2: MNHEY, SMNVEV (reference sequence). The V and J ends lost 0 bases and 4 bases, in that order; junction bases with no gene match: 5. The CDR3 is 15 amino acids. The DNA of the CDR3 is TGTGCCAGCAGTTTATCCGCAGGGGGATTCACTGAAGCTTTCTTT. This gives the protein CASSLSAGGFTEAFF.

This chain joins TRBV27 and TRBJ2-5, with 7 bases identical to TRBD2. Germline CDR1 and CDR2: MNHEY and SMNVEV (reference sequence). This CDR3 is built from 14 residues. V was clipped by 6 bases and J by 1 base; unmatched bases: 5. As DNA, the CDR3 is TGTGCCAGCAGAGCACTAGCGCCCCAAGAGACCCAGTACTTC. It encodes CASRALAPQETQYF.

The CDR3 sequence is CASSLAVPSLETQYF. The CDR3 nucleotides read TGCGCCAGCAGCTTGGCCGTCCCTAGCCTAGAGACCCAGTACTTC. The V and J genes are TRBV5-1 and TRBJ2-5; D is possibly TRBD2 (5 bases). Trimming took off 0 bases at V and 4 bases at J, with 13 bases between the two ends. This CDR3 comprises 15 residues. The V gene's germline CDR1 is SGHRS and CDR2 YFSETQ.

The V and J genes are TRBV28 and TRBJ1-5; 9 positions agree with TRBD1. The CDR3 consists of 15 residues. Per germline, CDR1 MDHEN and CDR2 SYDVKM. With 4 bases clipped from V and 5 bases from J, the junction kept 6 bases outside the gene matches. CDR3 residues: CASSSPTGGDQPQHF. CDR3 DNA: TGTGCCAGCAGTTCCCCGACAGGGGGAGATCAGCCCCAGCATTTT.

CDR3 DNA: TGTGCCATCAGGACAGTCAGCACAGATACGCAGTATTTT. It encodes CAIRTVSTDTQYF. The rearrangement uses TRBV10-3 and TRBJ2-3, with a tentative D call TRBD1 (5 bases). V lost 6 bases, J lost 0 bases, and 7 bases lay in between. Germline V lookup: CDR1 ENHRY, CDR2 SYGVKD. The CDR3 covers 13 residues.